This TCR beta chain was profiled in a study of shared clonotypes between healthy human individuals. Here immunoSEQ multiplex PCR was the method, and the copy in TCRdb shows in-frame clones only, minus some. The table has fewer than 550,000 clones, over 60% seen once. This CDR3 contains 15 residues. The germline V gene encodes CDR1 LNHDA and CDR2 SQIVND (reference sequence). V lost 4 bases to trimming and J lost 5 bases, with 18 bases between them. The sequenced material came from PBMCs. This clonotype originated in a woman aged 40 to 50 in good health. Some clones in this sample may be carry-over from other donors' samples. The chain joins TRBV19 to TRBJ2-7; D assignment may be TRBD1 or TRBD2 (5 bases each). In nucleotides, the CDR3 is TGTGCCAGTAGTACAGGGAGCGGTGTGGGGCACGAGCAGTACTTC. This sequence encodes CASSTGSGVGHEQYF.